This is a list of T cell receptor beta chains from one sample in a study of T cell clones after liver transplantation. Only in-frame clones appear in the TCRdb table, and some are missing; sequencing was by immunoSEQ multiplex PCR. The sample lists some 16,000 clones, more than 75% occurring once. This specimen was CD8+ T cells from blood, taken less than 50 months after liver transplant. All receptors derive from a human patient who received a liver transplant. Some T cells may be the graft donor's. Both conserved end residues are trimmed from each CDR3. Fields, in order: V gene, CDR3 length, CDR3 protein.

v_call: TRBV6-6; cdr3_length: 13; cdr3_aa: ASSSHHRSNQPQH
v_call: TRBV5-7; cdr3_length: 13; cdr3_aa: ASSQKRGGYETQY
v_call: TRBV18; cdr3_length: 13; cdr3_aa: ASSPPKGANTEAF
v_call: TRBV19; cdr3_length: 13; cdr3_aa: ASSIRDRVHLTQY
v_call: TRBV27; cdr3_length: 10; cdr3_aa: ASSLRGYEQY
v_call: TRBV10-3; cdr3_length: 12; cdr3_aa: AIRAGTAIYEQY
v_call: TRBV9; cdr3_length: 14; cdr3_aa: ASSVDGGAGDNEQF
v_call: TRBV6-5; cdr3_length: 12; cdr3_aa: ASSFYHGTYEQY
v_call: TRBV29-1; cdr3_length: 10; cdr3_aa: SVVAGYPTQY
v_call: TRBV7-9; cdr3_length: 11; cdr3_aa: ASSPTTATEQY
v_call: TRBV21-1; cdr3_length: 12; cdr3_aa: ASSRPGQGYEQY
v_call: TRBV7-3; cdr3_length: 13; cdr3_aa: ASSPEREGQDTQY
v_call: TRBV13; cdr3_length: 13; cdr3_aa: ASSPGLANTGELF
v_call: TRBV21-1; cdr3_length: 10; cdr3_aa: APAQGTYEQY
v_call: TRBV4-3; cdr3_length: 13; cdr3_aa: ASSQDFTGDQPQH
v_call: TRBV27; cdr3_length: 15; cdr3_aa: ASSSTGGLYSNQPQH
v_call: TRBV18; cdr3_length: 12; cdr3_aa: ASSPPGQDYEQY
v_call: TRBV4-2; cdr3_length: 13; cdr3_aa: ASSKGHDVVDTQY
v_call: TRBV27; cdr3_length: 12; cdr3_aa: ASSLSKGSYEQY
v_call: TRBV7-3; cdr3_length: 11; cdr3_aa: ASSLGVDYEQY
v_call: TRBV6-5; cdr3_length: 13; cdr3_aa: ASSYWSVGAGEQF
v_call: TRBV6-1; cdr3_length: 11; cdr3_aa: ASSGTVTYEQY
v_call: TRBV9; cdr3_length: 9; cdr3_aa: ASGQGEKLF
v_call: TRBV19; cdr3_length: 14; cdr3_aa: ASSPELEGEGETQY
v_call: TRBV6-6; cdr3_length: 11; cdr3_aa: ASSRGGGYEQY
v_call: TRBV7-3; cdr3_length: 12; cdr3_aa: ASSSTSGGFKQY
v_call: TRBV6-1; cdr3_length: 13; cdr3_aa: ASSKRTGGSYEQY
v_call: TRBV7-2; cdr3_length: 14; cdr3_aa: ASSSPDRGLTYEQY
v_call: TRBV5-6; cdr3_length: 10; cdr3_aa: ASSFRDDEQF
v_call: TRBV7-2; cdr3_length: 12; cdr3_aa: ASSSMGQVYEQY
v_call: TRBV10-3; cdr3_length: 11; cdr3_aa: AISGGAPYGYT
v_call: TRBV5-1; cdr3_length: 11; cdr3_aa: ASSVGPSGEQY
v_call: TRBV7-6; cdr3_length: 15; cdr3_aa: ASSSRGIGGWSNEQF
v_call: TRBV4-3; cdr3_length: 13; cdr3_aa: ASSSRMGAFLGYT
v_call: TRBV18; cdr3_length: 12; cdr3_aa: ASSPSGGKETQY
v_call: TRBV12-5; cdr3_length: 13; cdr3_aa: ASGNTGSSGNTIY
v_call: TRBV4-3; cdr3_length: 12; cdr3_aa: ASSVSAGSYEQY
v_call: TRBV29-1; cdr3_length: 10; cdr3_aa: SVLDRATEAF
v_call: TRBV5-5; cdr3_length: 12; cdr3_aa: ASSPGQGEDTQY
v_call: TRBV25-1; cdr3_length: 11; cdr3_aa: ASSERGITEAF
v_call: TRBV4-1; cdr3_length: 13; cdr3_aa: ASSQGGSPDYEQY
v_call: TRBV4-3; cdr3_length: 13; cdr3_aa: ASSQDPRATGELF
v_call: TRBV5-6; cdr3_length: 15; cdr3_aa: ASSLAVGVLNTGELF
v_call: TRBV28; cdr3_length: 11; cdr3_aa: ASSFPGVIEAF
v_call: TRBV4-1; cdr3_length: 12; cdr3_aa: ASSLGQGNQPQH
v_call: TRBV7-9; cdr3_length: 13; cdr3_aa: ASSLIQAAPYEQY
v_call: TRBV9; cdr3_length: 13; cdr3_aa: ASSVEGTSRYEQY
v_call: TRBV5-4; cdr3_length: 12; cdr3_aa: ASSLGQGANGYT
v_call: TRBV5-6; cdr3_length: 10; cdr3_aa: ASSFGSGEQY
v_call: TRBV4-1; cdr3_length: 14; cdr3_aa: ASSQTRGRVQETQY
v_call: TRBV6-6; cdr3_length: 10; cdr3_aa: ASNTGGWPLH
v_call: TRBV2; cdr3_length: 12; cdr3_aa: ASSDAGYNYEQY